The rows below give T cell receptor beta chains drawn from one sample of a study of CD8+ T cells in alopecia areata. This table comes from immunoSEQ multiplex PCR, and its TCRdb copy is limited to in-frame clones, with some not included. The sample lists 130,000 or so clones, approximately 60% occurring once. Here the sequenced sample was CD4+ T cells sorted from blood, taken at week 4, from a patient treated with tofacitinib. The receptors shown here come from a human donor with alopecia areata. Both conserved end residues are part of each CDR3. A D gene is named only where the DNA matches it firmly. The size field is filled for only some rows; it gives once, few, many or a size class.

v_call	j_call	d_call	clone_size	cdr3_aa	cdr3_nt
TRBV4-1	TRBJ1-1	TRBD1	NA	CASSHPGQGLTEAFF	TGCGCCAGCAGCCACCCGGGACAGGGGCTCACTGAAGCTTTCTTT
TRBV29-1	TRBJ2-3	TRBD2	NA	CSVLGLAGTDTQYF	TGCAGCGTCCTGGGACTAGCGGGGACAGATACGCAGTATTTT
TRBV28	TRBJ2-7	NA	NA	CASCSSYEQYF	TGTGCCAGCTGTAGCTCCTACGAGCAGTACTTC
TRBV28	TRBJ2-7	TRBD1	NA	CASRGQGTYEQYF	TGTGCCAGCAGAGGACAGGGAACCTACGAGCAGTACTTC
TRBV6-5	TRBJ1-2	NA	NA	CASSRGWEGGYTF	TGTGCCAGCAGTCGCGGCTGGGAGGGTGGCTACACCTTC
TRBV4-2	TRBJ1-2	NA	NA	CASSQGGGGGIDDYGYTF	TGTGCCAGCAGCCAAGGGGGAGGGGGAGGAATTGATGACTATGGCTACACCTTC
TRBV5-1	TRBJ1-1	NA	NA	CASSRNQENTEAFF	TGCGCCAGCAGCAGGAATCAGGAGAACACTGAAGCTTTCTTT
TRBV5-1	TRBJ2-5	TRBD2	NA	CASSFQGLAEETQYF	TGCGCCAGCAGCTTCCAGGGACTAGCGGAAGAGACCCAGTACTTC
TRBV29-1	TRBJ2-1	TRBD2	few	CSVEGIRTSGDNEQFF	TGCAGCGTTGAAGGGATCAGGACTAGCGGCGACAATGAGCAGTTCTTC
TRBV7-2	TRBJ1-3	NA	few	CASSLGGVHSGNTIYF	TGTGCCAGCAGCTTAGGTGGAGTCCACTCTGGAAACACCATATATTTT
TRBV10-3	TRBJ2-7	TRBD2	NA	CAISEWTSGYEQYF	TGTGCCATCAGTGAGTGGACTAGCGGCTACGAGCAGTACTTC
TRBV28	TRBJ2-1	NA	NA	CASSWLGYNEQFF	TGTGCCAGCAGTTGGCTCGGTTACAATGAGCAGTTCTTC
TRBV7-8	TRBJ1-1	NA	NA	CASSLGGATDTEAFF	TGTGCCAGCAGCTTAGGAGGGGCGACAGACACTGAAGCTTTCTTT
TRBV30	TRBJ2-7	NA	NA	CAWSAGPAYEQYF	TGTGCCTGGAGCGCAGGTCCCGCCTACGAGCAGTACTTC
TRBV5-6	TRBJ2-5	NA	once	CASSLARETQYF	TGTGCCAGCAGCTTGGCCAGGGAGACCCAGTACTTC
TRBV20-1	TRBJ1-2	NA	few	CSASDGYTF	TGCAGTGCTAGTGATGGCTACACCTTC
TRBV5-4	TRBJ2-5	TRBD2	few	CASSSSGRAPETQYF	TGTGCCAGCAGTTCTAGCGGGAGGGCCCCAGAGACCCAGTACTTC
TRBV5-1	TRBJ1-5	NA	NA	CASSLQGGAQPQHF	TGCGCCAGCAGCTTACAGGGAGGAGCTCAGCCCCAGCATTTT
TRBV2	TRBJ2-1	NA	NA	CASTPLTALPNEQFF	TGTGCCAGCACACCTTTGACGGCTCTCCCCAATGAGCAGTTCTTC
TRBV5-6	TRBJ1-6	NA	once	CASSPAARNSPLHF	TGTGCCAGCAGTCCCGCCGCGCGGAATTCACCCCTCCACTTT
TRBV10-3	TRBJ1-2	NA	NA	CAISDAMGDTF	TGTGCCATCAGTGACGCGATGGGGGACACCTTC
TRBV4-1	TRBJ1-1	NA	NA	CASSQEWGRGTEAFF	TGCGCCAGCAGCCAAGAATGGGGGCGCGGGACTGAAGCTTTCTTT
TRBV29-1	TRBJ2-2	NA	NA	CSVDRGGTGELFF	TGCAGCGTTGACAGGGGTGGAACCGGGGAGCTGTTTTTT
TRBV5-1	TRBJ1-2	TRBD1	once	CASSSTGGGLLDGYTF	TGCGCCAGCAGCTCTACAGGGGGCGGGCTACTTGATGGCTACACCTTC
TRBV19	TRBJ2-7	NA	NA	CASSIREGAYEQYF	TGTGCCAGTAGTATTCGTGAGGGGGCCTACGAGCAGTACTTC
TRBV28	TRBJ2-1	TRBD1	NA	CASRVTGNNEQFF	TGTGCCAGCAGGGTGACAGGGAACAATGAGCAGTTCTTC
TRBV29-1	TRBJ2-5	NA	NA	CSVAWQGGSETQYF	TGCAGCGTTGCGTGGCAGGGGGGGTCAGAGACCCAGTACTTC
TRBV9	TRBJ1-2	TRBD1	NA	CASSVQGDYGYTF	TGTGCCAGCAGCGTACAGGGGGACTATGGCTACACCTTC
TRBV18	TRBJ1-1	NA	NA	CASSLAGPGNTEAFF	TGTGCCAGCTCATTAGCGGGGCCCGGGAACACTGAAGCTTTCTTT
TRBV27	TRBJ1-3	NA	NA	CASSPRNSGNTIYF	TGTGCCAGCAGTCCGCGGAACTCTGGAAACACCATATATTTT
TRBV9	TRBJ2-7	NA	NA	CASSVAPSGDEQYF	TGTGCCAGCAGCGTAGCCCCTTCAGGGGACGAGCAGTACTTC
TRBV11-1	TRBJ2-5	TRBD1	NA	CASSSGTGVIETQYF	TGTGCCAGCAGCTCCGGGACAGGGGTGATCGAGACCCAGTACTTC
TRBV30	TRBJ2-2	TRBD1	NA	CAWRGTGFTGELFF	TGTGCCTGGAGGGGGACAGGGTTCACCGGGGAGCTGTTTTTT
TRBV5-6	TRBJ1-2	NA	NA	CASRDGRGMGYGYTF	TGTGCCAGCAGAGACGGCAGGGGAATGGGGTATGGCTACACCTTC
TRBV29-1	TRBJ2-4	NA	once	CSVGGGSLAKNIQYF	TGCAGCGTTGGTGGGGGGTCGCTAGCCAAAAACATTCAGTACTTC
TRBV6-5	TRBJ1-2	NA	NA	CASSWTSQSYGYTF	TGTGCCAGCAGTTGGACGTCCCAATCCTATGGCTACACCTTC
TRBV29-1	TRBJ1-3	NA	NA	CSVDQFLSGNTIYF	TGCAGCGTTGATCAGTTTCTCTCTGGAAACACCATATATTTT
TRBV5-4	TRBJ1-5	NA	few	CASSFRERGGNQPQHF	TGTGCCAGCAGCTTTAGGGAGCGGGGCGGCAATCAGCCCCAGCATTTT
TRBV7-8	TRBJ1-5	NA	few	CASSRSPRGNQPQHF	TGTGCCAGCAGCCGGTCCCCCCGGGGCAATCAGCCCCAGCATTTT
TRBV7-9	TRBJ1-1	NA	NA	CASSLAGLNTEAFF	TGTGCCAGCAGCTTAGCAGGGCTGAACACTGAAGCTTTCTTT
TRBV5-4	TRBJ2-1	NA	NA	CASSPRLDEQFF	TGTGCCAGCAGCCCAAGGTTGGATGAGCAGTTCTTC
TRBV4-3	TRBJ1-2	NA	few	CASSQDGYRGYTF	TGCGCCAGCAGCCAAGATGGGTACAGGGGCTACACCTTC
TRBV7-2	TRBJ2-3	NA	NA	CASSLDPSWREHTQYF	TGTGCCAGCAGCTTAGACCCAAGTTGGAGGGAACATACGCAGTATTTT